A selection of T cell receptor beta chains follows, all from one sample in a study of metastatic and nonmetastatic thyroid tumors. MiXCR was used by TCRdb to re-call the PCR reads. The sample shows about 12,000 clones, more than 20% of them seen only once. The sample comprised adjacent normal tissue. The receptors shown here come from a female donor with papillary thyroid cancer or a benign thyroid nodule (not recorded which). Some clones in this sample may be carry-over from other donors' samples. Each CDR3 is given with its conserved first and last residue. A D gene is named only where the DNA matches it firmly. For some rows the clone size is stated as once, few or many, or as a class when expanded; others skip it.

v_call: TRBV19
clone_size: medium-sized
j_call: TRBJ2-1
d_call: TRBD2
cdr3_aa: CASSHGTSGAQFF
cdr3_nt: TGTGCCAGTAGTCATGGGACTAGCGGTGCGCAGTTCTTC

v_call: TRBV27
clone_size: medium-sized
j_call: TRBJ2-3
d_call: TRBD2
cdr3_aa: CASKFGGRRADTQYF
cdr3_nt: TGTGCCAGCAAGTTCGGCGGGAGAAGGGCAGATACGCAGTATTTT

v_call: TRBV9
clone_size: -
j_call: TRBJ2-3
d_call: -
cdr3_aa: CASSVAPPGLGTDTQYF
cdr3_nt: TGTGCCAGCAGCGTAGCCCCCCCGGGGTTAGGAACAGATACGCAGTATTTT

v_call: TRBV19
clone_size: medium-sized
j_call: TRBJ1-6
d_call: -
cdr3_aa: CASSYRTQSPLHF
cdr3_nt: TGTGCCAGTAGTTACAGGACCCAATCACCCCTCCACTTT

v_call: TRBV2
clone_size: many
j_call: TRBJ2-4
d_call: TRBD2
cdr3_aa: CASNPSYRGRALNIQYF
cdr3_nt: TGTGCCAGCAATCCTTCCTACCGCGGGAGGGCCCTAAACATTCAGTACTTC

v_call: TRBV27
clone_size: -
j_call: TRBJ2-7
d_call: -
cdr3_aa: CASSFLGEEYEQYF
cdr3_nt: TGTGCCAGCAGTTTTCTAGGGGAAGAATACGAGCAGTACTTC

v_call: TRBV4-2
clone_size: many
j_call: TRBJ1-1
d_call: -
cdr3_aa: CASSPAGLVTEAFF
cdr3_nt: TGTGCCAGCAGCCCTGCGGGTCTTGTCACTGAAGCTTTCTTT

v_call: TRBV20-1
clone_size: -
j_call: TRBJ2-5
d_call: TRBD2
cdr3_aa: CSARESAGGGETQYF
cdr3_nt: TGCAGTGCTAGAGAGTCAGCGGGGGGCGGGGAGACCCAGTACTTC

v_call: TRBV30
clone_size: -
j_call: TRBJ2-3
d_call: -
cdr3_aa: CAWSDWVGTDTQYF
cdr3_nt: TGTGCCTGGTCAGACTGGGTTGGTACAGATACGCAGTATTTT

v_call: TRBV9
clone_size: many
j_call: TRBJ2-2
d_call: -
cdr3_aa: CASSATPTGELFF
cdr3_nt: TGTGCCAGCAGCGCTACCCCCACCGGGGAGCTGTTTTTT

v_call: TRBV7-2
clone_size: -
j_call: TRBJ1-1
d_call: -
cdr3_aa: CASSLGGAQNTEAFF
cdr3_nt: TGTGCCAGCAGCTTAGGCGGGGCGCAGAACACTGAAGCTTTCTTT

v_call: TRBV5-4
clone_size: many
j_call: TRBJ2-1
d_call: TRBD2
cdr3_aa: CASSLGGLAGGKFTEQFF
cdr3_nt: TGTGCCAGCAGCTTGGGGGGTCTAGCGGGAGGCAAGTTCACTGAGCAGTTCTTC

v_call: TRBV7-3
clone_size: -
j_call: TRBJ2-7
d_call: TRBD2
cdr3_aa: CASSLSTRGRLAGGPGEQYF
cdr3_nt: TGTGCCAGCAGCTTAAGTACCCGAGGCCGACTAGCGGGAGGGCCAGGGGAGCAGTACTTC

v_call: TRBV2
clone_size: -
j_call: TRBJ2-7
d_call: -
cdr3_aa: CASSEFLRPYEQYF
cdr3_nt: TGTGCCAGCAGTGAATTTCTGCGCCCATACGAGCAGTACTTC

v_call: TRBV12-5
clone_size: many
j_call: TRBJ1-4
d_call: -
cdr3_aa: CASGLSGNEKLFF
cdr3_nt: TGTGCTAGTGGTTTGAGCGGAAATGAAAAACTGTTTTTT

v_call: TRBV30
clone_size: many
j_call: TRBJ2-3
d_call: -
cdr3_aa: CAWSAADTQYF
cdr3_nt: TGTGCCTGGAGTGCAGCAGATACGCAGTATTTT

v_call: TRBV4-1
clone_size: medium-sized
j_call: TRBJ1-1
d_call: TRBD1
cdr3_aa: CASSQEPPGGGSQAAFF
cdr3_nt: TGCGCCAGCAGCCAAGAGCCCCCGGGAGGGGGCAGCCAGGCAGCTTTCTTT

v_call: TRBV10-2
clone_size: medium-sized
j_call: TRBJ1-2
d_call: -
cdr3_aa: CASSEMARSGYTF
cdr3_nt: TGCGCCAGCAGTGAAATGGCCCGTTCCGGCTACACCTTC

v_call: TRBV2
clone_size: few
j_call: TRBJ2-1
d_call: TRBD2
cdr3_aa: CASSRLANSYNEQFF
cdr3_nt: TGTGCCAGCAGTCGACTAGCGAACTCCTACAATGAGCAGTTCTTC

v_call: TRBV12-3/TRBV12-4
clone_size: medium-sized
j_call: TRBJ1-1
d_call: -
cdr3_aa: CASSFLHPGRLGSEAFF
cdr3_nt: TGTGCCAGCAGTTTCTTACATCCGGGACGTCTTGGATCTGAAGCTTTCTTT

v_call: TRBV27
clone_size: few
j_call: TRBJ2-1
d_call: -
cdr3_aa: CASTRGWREIEQFF
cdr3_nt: TGTGCCAGCACTCGAGGGTGGAGGGAGATCGAGCAGTTCTTC

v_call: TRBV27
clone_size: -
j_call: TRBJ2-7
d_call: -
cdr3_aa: CASSLFLESYGQYF
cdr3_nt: TGTGCCAGCAGTTTATTTCTGGAATCCTACGGGCAGTACTTC

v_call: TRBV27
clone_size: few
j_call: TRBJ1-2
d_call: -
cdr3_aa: CASSHRAGVSYGYTF
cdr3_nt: TGTGCCAGCAGTCACCGGGCAGGGGTTAGCTATGGCTACACCTTC

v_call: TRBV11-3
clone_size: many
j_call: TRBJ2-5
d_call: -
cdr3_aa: CASSLARQVETQYF
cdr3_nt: TGTGCCAGCAGCTTAGCGAGGCAGGTAGAGACCCAGTACTTC

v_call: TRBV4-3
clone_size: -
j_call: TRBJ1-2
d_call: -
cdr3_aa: CASSQDLGLSYGYTF
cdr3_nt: TGCGCCAGCAGCCAAGATTTGGGGCTTAGCTATGGCTACACCTTC

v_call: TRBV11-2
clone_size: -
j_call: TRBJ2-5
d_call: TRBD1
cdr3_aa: CASSPPGQGVRRETQYF
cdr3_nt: TGTGCCAGCAGCCCGCCGGGACAGGGGGTAAGAAGAGAGACCCAGTACTTC

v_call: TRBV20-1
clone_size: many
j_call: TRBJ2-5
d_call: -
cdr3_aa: CSATFELDRQETQYF
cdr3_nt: TGCAGTGCTACATTTGAGTTAGACAGGCAAGAGACCCAGTACTTC

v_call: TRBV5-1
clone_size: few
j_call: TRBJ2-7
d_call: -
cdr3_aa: CASSLRVFYEQYF
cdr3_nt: TGCGCCAGCAGCTTAAGGGTTTTCTACGAGCAGTACTTC

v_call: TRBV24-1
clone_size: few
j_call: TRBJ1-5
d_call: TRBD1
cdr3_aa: CATSDPGGDNQPQHF
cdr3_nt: TGTGCCACCAGTGATCCAGGGGGCGACAATCAGCCCCAGCATTTT

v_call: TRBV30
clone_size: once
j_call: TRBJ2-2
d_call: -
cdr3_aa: CAWNPLGSTGELFF
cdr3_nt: TGTGCCTGGAACCCGCTCGGCAGCACCGGGGAGCTGTTTTTT

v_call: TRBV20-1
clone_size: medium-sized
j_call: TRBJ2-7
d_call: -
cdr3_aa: CSASQGGPYEQYF
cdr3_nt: TGCAGTGCTTCACAAGGGGGGCCTTACGAGCAGTACTTC

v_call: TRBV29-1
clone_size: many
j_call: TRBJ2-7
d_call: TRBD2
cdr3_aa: CSVEQAGAAYEQYF
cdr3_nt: TGCAGCGTTGAACAAGCGGGAGCAGCCTACGAGCAGTACTTC

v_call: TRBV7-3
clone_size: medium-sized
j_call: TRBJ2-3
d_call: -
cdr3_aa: CASSPGPHTDTQYF
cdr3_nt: TGTGCCAGCAGTCCAGGGCCCCACACGGATACGCAGTATTTT

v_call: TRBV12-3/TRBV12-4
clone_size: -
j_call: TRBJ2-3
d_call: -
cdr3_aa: CASSKTDSTDTQYF
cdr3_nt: TGTGCCAGCAGTAAGACTGATAGCACAGATACGCAGTATTTT

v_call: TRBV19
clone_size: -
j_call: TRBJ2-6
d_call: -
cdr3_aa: CASRVWRTDSGANVPTF
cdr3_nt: TGTGCCAGTAGGGTCTGGCGAACCGACTCTGGGGCCAACGTCCCGACTTTC

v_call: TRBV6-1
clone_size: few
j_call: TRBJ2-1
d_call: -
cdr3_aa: CASSEDRGAYNEQFF
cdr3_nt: TGTGCCAGCAGTGAAGATAGGGGGGCTTACAATGAGCAGTTCTTC

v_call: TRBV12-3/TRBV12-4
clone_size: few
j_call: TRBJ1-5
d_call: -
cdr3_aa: CASSTSNQPQHF
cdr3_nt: TGTGCCAGCAGTACATCGAATCAGCCCCAGCATTTT

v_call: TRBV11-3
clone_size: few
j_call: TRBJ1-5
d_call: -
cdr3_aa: CASSSCERNQPQHF
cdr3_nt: TGTGCCAGCAGCTCCTGTGAAAGGAATCAGCCCCAGCATTTT

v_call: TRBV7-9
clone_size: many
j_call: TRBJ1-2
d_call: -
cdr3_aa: CASSLTGTTGYTF
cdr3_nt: TGTGCCAGCAGCTTAACAGGGACTACGGGCTACACCTTC

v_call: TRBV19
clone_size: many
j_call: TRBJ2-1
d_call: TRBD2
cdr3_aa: CASTSFAGVYNEQFF
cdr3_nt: TGTGCCAGTACCAGTTTTGCGGGGGTCTACAATGAGCAGTTCTTC

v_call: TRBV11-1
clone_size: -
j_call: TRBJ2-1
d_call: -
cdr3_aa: CASSLGSRGRPYNEQFF
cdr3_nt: TGTGCCAGCAGCTTAGGGTCGCGGGGGCGGCCCTACAATGAGCAGTTCTTC

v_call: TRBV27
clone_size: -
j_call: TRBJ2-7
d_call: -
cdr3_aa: CASSPTEINEQYF
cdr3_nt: TGTGCCAGCAGTCCAACGGAGATCAACGAGCAGTACTTC

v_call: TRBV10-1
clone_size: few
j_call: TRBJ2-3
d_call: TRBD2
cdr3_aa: CASSAGASGRQDTQYF
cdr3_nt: TGCGCCAGCAGTGCGGGAGCTAGCGGGAGACAGGATACGCAGTATTTT

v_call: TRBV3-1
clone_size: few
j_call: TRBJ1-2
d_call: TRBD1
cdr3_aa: CASSQVGGSGYTF
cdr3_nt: TGTGCCAGCAGCCAAGTAGGGGGCAGTGGCTACACCTTC

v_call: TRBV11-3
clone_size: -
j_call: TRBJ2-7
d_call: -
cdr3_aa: CASSQSGTYEQYF
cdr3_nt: TGTGCCAGCAGCCAGTCAGGTACCTACGAGCAGTACTTC

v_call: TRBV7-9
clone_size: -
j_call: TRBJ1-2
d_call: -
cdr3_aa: CASSLTATNYVYTF
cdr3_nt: TGTGCCAGCAGCTTAACCGCTACTAACTATGTCTACACCTTC

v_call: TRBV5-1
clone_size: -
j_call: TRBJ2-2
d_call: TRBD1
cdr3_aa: CASSPPGQGEYSTGELFF
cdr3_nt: TGCGCCAGCAGCCCCCCGGGACAGGGGGAATATTCCACCGGGGAGCTGTTTTTT

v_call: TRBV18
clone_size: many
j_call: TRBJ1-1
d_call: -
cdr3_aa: CASSSTGETEAFF
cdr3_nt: TGTGCCAGCTCTTCTACGGGGGAAACTGAAGCTTTCTTT

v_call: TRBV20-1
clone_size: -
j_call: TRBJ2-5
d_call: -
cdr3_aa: CSAGDAAGLQTQYF
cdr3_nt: TGCAGTGCTGGTGACGCCGCAGGGCTCCAGACCCAGTACTTC

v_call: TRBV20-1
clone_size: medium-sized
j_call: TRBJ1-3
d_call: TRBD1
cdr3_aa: CSAREGGQGWGNTIYF
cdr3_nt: TGCAGTGCTAGAGAGGGGGGACAGGGATGGGGAAACACCATATATTTT

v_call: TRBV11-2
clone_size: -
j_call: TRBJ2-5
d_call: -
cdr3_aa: CASSSGLGETQYF
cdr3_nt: TGTGCCAGCAGTTCAGGGTTAGGAGAGACCCAGTACTTC

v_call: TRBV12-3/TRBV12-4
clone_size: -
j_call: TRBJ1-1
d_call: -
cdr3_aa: CASSPAGHTEAFF
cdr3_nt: TGTGCCAGCAGTCCGGCCGGCCATACTGAAGCTTTCTTT

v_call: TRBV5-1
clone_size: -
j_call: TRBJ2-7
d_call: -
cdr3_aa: CASSLNQQGLSYEQYF
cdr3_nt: TGCGCCAGCAGCTTGAATCAGCAGGGATTATCCTACGAGCAGTACTTC

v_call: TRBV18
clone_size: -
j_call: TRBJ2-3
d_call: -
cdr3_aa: CASSPGSLEDTQYF
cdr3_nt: TGCGCCAGCTCACCAGGGTCATTAGAAGATACGCAGTATTTT

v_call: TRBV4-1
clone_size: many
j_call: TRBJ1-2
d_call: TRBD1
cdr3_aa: CASSQGQGNHYGYTF
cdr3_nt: TGCGCCAGCAGCCAGGGACAGGGAAACCACTATGGCTACACCTTC